One sample yielded the 4 T cell receptor beta chains listed below, sequenced in a study of T cell repertoires in cytomegalovirus infection. One entry per CDR3 protein results from TCRdb running MiXCR on the reads. This table holds 830,000 or so distinct CDR3 sequences, around a third found once. These receptors' targets are unknown. Specimen: cultured CD8+ T cells from PBMCs, collected from culture after CMV antigen stimulation. These receptor sequences come from a human donor in good health (CMV status not recorded). Some clones in this sample may be carry-over from other donors' samples.

For the CDR3, the DNA is TGCGCCAGCAGCCTTAGGACTAGCGGGGGGGTGCTCAATGAGCAGTTCTTC. Amino acids: CASSLRTSGGVLNEQFF. The gene calls are TRBV4-1 and TRBJ2-1; 15 bases match TRBD2. CDR1 and CDR2 (germline): MGHRA, YSYEKL. V lost 4 bases and J lost 6; bases outside the gene matches: 7. This CDR3 spans 17 amino acids.

The gene calls are TRBV6-2 or TRBV6-3 and TRBJ1-1; no clear D gene. This CDR3 spans 15 amino acids. Germline V gene sequence: CDR1 MNHEY, CDR2 SVGEGT. The V and J ends lost 5 bases and 0 bases respectively, with 13 bases between them. The CDR3, as DNA: TGTGCCAGCAGTGAACTTTGGGGAATGAACACTGAAGCTTTCTTT. It yields the protein CASSELWGMNTEAFF.

This chain links TRBV9 with TRBJ2-1; 12 bases align to TRBD2. The CDR3 contains 15 residues. The V gene end was trimmed by 2 bases and the J gene end by 9 bases; junction bases not matched to a gene: 6. Germline CDR1 reads SGDLS; CDR2 reads YYNGEE. The DNA of the CDR3 is TGTGCCAGCAGCGTGCGGACTAGCGGGGCCCTTGAGCAGTTCTTC. Its protein is CASSVRTSGALEQFF. Drawing the rest from reference TRBV9 and TRBJ2-1, the complete variable domain is DSGVTQTPKHLITATGQRVTLRCSPRSGDLSVYWYQQSLDQGLQFLIQYYNGEERAKGNILERFSAQQFPDLHSELNLSSLELGDSALYFCASSVRTSGALEQFFGPGTRLTVL.

The chain has TRBV4-3 and TRBJ1-3; 8 nucleotides align to TRBD1. With V trimmed by 0 bases and J by 8 bases, 6 bases remained unmatched. The CDR3 length is 15 residues. Looked up from germline, CDR1 is LGHNA and CDR2 is YSLEER. The CDR3 loop reads CASSQDRTGRHTIYF. The DNA of the CDR3 is TGCGCCAGCAGCCAAGATAGGACAGGGCGGCACACCATATATTTT.